These 25 T cell receptor beta chains share one sample of origin, sequenced in a study of blood T cell repertoires in COVID-19. TCRdb's table, derived via immunoSEQ multiplex PCR, lists solely in-frame clones and lacks some. Of about 180,000 clones detected, approximately 85% appear once; the ten largest clones hold 6.2%. Sequencing was carried out using PBMCs or T cells enriched from blood (not recorded which). These receptors were obtained from a man in his forties or fifties who had recovered from COVID-19.

V usage is TRBV2 and J usage is TRBJ2-7, with D possibly TRBD2 on 6 matching bases. Germline CDR1 is SNHLY and CDR2 is FYNNEI. V lost 4 bases to trimming and J lost 7 bases, with 8 bases between them. This CDR3 is 11 amino acids long. The CDR3 DNA sequence: TGTGCCAGCAGTGGGCGGGAAGAGCAGTACTTC. Translation gives CASSGREEQYF.

The J gene is TRBJ1-3, the V gene TRBV2, with a possible D match to TRBD1 (6 bases). The V end was cut by 1 base, the J end by 3 bases, with 10 bases between. Germline V lookup: CDR1 SNHLY, CDR2 FYNNEI. This CDR3 is 15 amino acids long. CDR3 in DNA: TGTGCCAGCAGTGAAGTCAGGGGCGGTGGAAACACCATATATTTT. Translated: CASSEVRGGGNTIYF.

The V and J genes are TRBV3-1 (or the pseudogene TRBV3-2) and TRBJ1-4, with TRBD1 as a possible D gene (6 bases). The CDR3 is 17 residues long. Germline CDR1 reads LGHDT; CDR2 reads YNNKEL (reference sequence). V lost 5 bases and J 0 bases, leaving 16 bases between the germline ends. The CDR3 sequence: CASSTRDTYATNEKLFF. CDR3 DNA sequence: TGTGCCAGCAGCACCCGGGACACCTATGCAACTAATGAAAAACTGTTTTTT.

The J gene is TRBJ1-2, the V gene TRBV7-9; D gene uncertain. The length of the CDR3 is 16 residues. V gave up 1 base and J gave up 3 bases, with 15 bases separating them. CDR1 and CDR2 from the germline V gene are SEHNR and FQNEAQ (reference sequence). As DNA, the CDR3 is TGTGCCAGCAGCTTAGAGTCTCAGAGAGGGTACTATGGCTACACCTTC. It encodes CASSLESQRGYYGYTF.

The chain uses TRBV30 and TRBJ1-1, with D unresolved. With 3 bases removed from V and 6 bases from J, the gap between germline ends came to 20 bases. CDR3 length: 15 amino acids. Looked up from germline, CDR1 is GTSNPN and CDR2 is SVGIG (reference sequence). This CDR3 reads CAWSRRFYSLSEAFF. CDR3 nucleotides: TGTGCCTGGAGCCGAAGGTTCTACAGCCTTTCTGAAGCTTTCTTT. Filled out from reference TRBV30 and TRBJ1-1, the complete variable domain reads SQTIHQWPATLVQPVGSPLSLECTVEGTSNPNLYWYRQAAGRGLQLLFYSVGIGQISSEVPQNLSASRPQDRQFILSSKKLLLSDSGFYLCAWSRRFYSLSEAFFGQGTRLTVV.

V gene TRBV7-8 combines with J gene TRBJ2-5; TRBD2 might be the D (6 bases). This CDR3 region has 13 residues. CDR1 and CDR2 (germline): SGHVS, FQNEAQ. Trimming cost V 5 bases and J 5 bases, with 12 bases left between them. The CDR3 here is CASSPFRGETQYF. CDR3 bases: TGTGCCAGCAGCCCGTTCCGGGGGGAGACCCAGTACTTC.

J is TRBJ2-5 and V is TRBV6-5; TRBD1 aligns across 7 bases. The J segment lost 5 bases and the V segment lost 2 bases, leaving 2 bases of the junction unmatched. CDR3 length equals 13 residues. Per germline, CDR1 MNHEY and CDR2 SVGAGI. CDR3 in DNA: TGTGCCAGCAGTTACAGGGGGCTGGAGACCCAGTACTTC. The encoded protein is CASSYRGLETQYF.

V usage is TRBV11-1 and J usage is TRBJ2-5; D might be TRBD2 (6 bases). CDR1 SGHAT and CDR2 FQDESV come from the germline V gene (reference sequence). V shed 1 base and J shed 5 bases, with 8 bases lying between them. The CDR3 spans 13 residues. The CDR3 DNA sequence: TGTGCCAGCAGCTTAGTTGGAGGGGAGACCCAGTACTTC. Translating it yields CASSLVGGETQYF.

The V and J genes are TRBV11-1 and TRBJ2-7, with D tentatively TRBD2 (6 bases). Germline CDR1 reads SGHAT; CDR2 reads FQDESV (reference sequence). The CDR3 runs to 15 residues. V lost 1 base and J 0 bases, leaving 10 bases between the germline ends. CDR3 bases: TGTGCCAGCAGCTTAGTGGCGGGGCACTCCTACGAGCAGTACTTC. Translated: CASSLVAGHSYEQYF.

The genes are TRBV19 and TRBJ2-7; perhaps TRBD1 as D (6 bases). CDR1 is LNHDA and CDR2 is SQIVND in the germline V gene (reference sequence). The CDR3 contains 14 residues. V was trimmed by 5 bases and J by 2 bases, leaving 13 bases between them. Here the CDR3 DNA reads TGTGCCAGTAGTGCGGACAGCAACCCCTACGAGCAGTACTTC. Protein sequence: CASSADSNPYEQYF.

J is TRBJ2-6 and V is TRBV28; D uncertain. The CDR3 has 15 residues. The germline gives CDR1 MDHEN, CDR2 SYDVKM. The V end lost 5 bases, the J end lost 4 bases, and 12 bases lay between the germline ends. CDR3: CASSPLLGGANVLTF. In DNA form, the CDR3 reads TGTGCCAGCAGTCCCTTATTGGGCGGGGCCAACGTCCTGACTTTC.

The chain combines TRBV27 with TRBJ2-6; no clear D gene. The CDR3 contains 17 residues. The V end was cut by 2 bases, the J end by 0 bases, with 11 bases between. Per the germline V gene, CDR1 is MNHEY and CDR2 is SMNVEV (reference sequence). In nucleotides, the CDR3 is TGTGCCAGCAGTTTAACCAGATTAAACTCTGGGGCCAACGTCCTGACTTTC. Its translation is CASSLTRLNSGANVLTF.

The chain's CDR3 is CASSPEGSYEQYF. In nucleotides, the CDR3 is TGTGCCAGCAGCCCGGAGGGCAGCTACGAGCAGTACTTC. The gene calls are TRBV9 and TRBJ2-7; D may be TRBD2 (6 bases). Germline CDR1 SGDLS, CDR2 YYNGEE. This CDR3 has 13 residues. The V end lost 4 bases, the J end lost 3 bases, and 11 bases lay between the germline ends.

This rearrangement joins TRBV28 to TRBJ2-2; 9 bases fit TRBD2. The J segment lost 2 bases and the V segment lost 4 bases, leaving 14 bases of the junction unmatched. The CDR3 sequence is 19 residues long. The germline V gene has CDR1 MDHEN and CDR2 SYDVKM. CDR3 sequence: CASSYPVGSGSENTGELFF. The CDR3 DNA follows: TGTGCCAGCAGTTACCCCGTCGGTAGCGGGAGTGAAAACACCGGGGAGCTGTTTTTT.

The chain employs TRBV9 and TRBJ1-4, with TRBD1 identical over 10 bases. Germline assignment: CDR1 SGDLS and CDR2 YYNGEE. CDR3 size: 15 residues. With 2 bases clipped from V and 8 bases from J, the junction kept 6 bases outside the gene matches. CDR3 bases: TGTGCCAGCAGCGTTGACAGGGGGCGCGGGGAAAAACTGTTTTTT. This codes for CASSVDRGRGEKLFF.

The V and J genes are TRBV5-1 and TRBJ2-2, with D uncertain. The V end was cut by 0 bases, the J end by 6 bases, with 6 bases between. The CDR3 spans 13 residues. In germline, CDR1 is SGHRS, CDR2 YFSETQ. In nucleotides, the CDR3 is TGCGCCAGCAGCTTGGAATACTCCGGGGAGCTGTTTTTT. This codes for CASSLEYSGELFF.

The chain combines TRBV30 with TRBJ1-2; 7 positions agree with TRBD1. CDR3 size: 11 residues. CDR1 and CDR2 from the germline V gene are GTSNPN and SVGIG (reference sequence). The trim removed 8 bases at V and 4 bases at J, leaving 4 bases unmatched. This chain's CDR3 is CARGDSYGYTF. The CDR3, as DNA: TGTGCCAGAGGGGACAGCTATGGCTACACCTTC.

CDR3 amino acids: CASSLSRKAEAFF. In DNA, the CDR3 is TGTGCCAGCAGTTTATCGAGGAAGGCTGAAGCTTTCTTT. The chain carries TRBV28 and TRBJ1-1; D gene ambiguous. Trimming removed 1 base from V and 6 bases from J, with 9 bases in between. Germline V lookup: CDR1 MDHEN, CDR2 SYDVKM. This CDR3 region has 13 residues.

V usage is TRBV29-1 and J usage is TRBJ1-5, with TRBD1 matching 10 bases. The CDR3 spans 13 residues. Trimming took 6 bases from V and 5 from J; bases not matched to a gene: 4. Looked up from germline, CDR1 is SQVTM and CDR2 is ANQGSEA. The CDR3 loop reads CSVTGGADQPQHF. The CDR3 nucleotides are TGCAGCGTGACAGGGGGCGCAGATCAGCCCCAGCATTTT.

This clone was counted only a few times. The chain combines TRBV30 with TRBJ1-4, with D possibly TRBD1 on 5 matching bases. From germline, CDR1 is GTSNPN and CDR2 SVGIG (reference sequence). The CDR3 spans 14 residues. Trimming took 2 bases from V and 0 from J, leaving 7 bases between them. The CDR3 DNA follows: TGTGCCTGGAGTAAGGGGTCAACTAATGAAAAACTGTTTTTT. Encoded protein: CAWSKGSTNEKLFF.

The rearrangement uses TRBV18 and TRBJ1-1, with 7 bases lining up with TRBD1. The CDR3 runs 15 residues. Germline V gene lookup returns CDR1 KGHSH and CDR2 LQKENI. Trimming at V came to 4 bases and at J to 6 bases, leaving 11 bases not matched to a gene. CDR3 DNA: TGTGCCAGCTCACGAGGACAGGTGGGGATCGCTGAAGCTTTCTTT. Its protein is CASSRGQVGIAEAFF.

V gene TRBV12-3 or TRBV12-4 combines with J gene TRBJ1-2; D is unclear. Trimming took 3 bases from V and 4 from J, leaving 6 bases between them. This CDR3 spans 12 amino acids. CDR3 region: CASSFDTYGYTF. The CDR3 nucleotides are TGTGCCAGCAGTTTCGACACCTATGGCTACACCTTC.

The chain couples TRBV27 to TRBJ1-1; D is ambiguous. The CDR3 runs 13 residues. V dropped 3 bases and J dropped 7 bases, with 12 bases sitting between them. The germline gives CDR1 MNHEY, CDR2 SMNVEV (reference sequence). The CDR3, as DNA: TGTGCCAGCAGTTTCGCGCGGGGAGATGAAGCTTTCTTT. It translates to CASSFARGDEAFF.

In regard to this clone: An end of the junction differs from the germline gene, which may be a read error. The V and J genes are TRBV7-7 and TRBJ2-2, with a tentative D call TRBD1 (5 bases). CDR1 and CDR2 (germline): SSHAT, FNYEAQ (reference sequence). The CDR3 consists of 14 residues. The CDR3 sequence: CASSTDRNTGELFF. The DNA for the CDR3 is TGTGCTAGCAGCACCGACAGGAACACCGGGGAGCTGTTTTTT. The whole variable domain, remainder taken from reference TRBV7-7 and TRBJ2-2, is GAGVSQSPRYKVTKRGQDVTLRCDPISSHATLYWYQQALGQGPEFLTYFNYEAQPDKSGLPSDRFSAERPEGSISTLTIQRTEQRDSAMYRCASSTDRNTGELFFGEGSRLTVL.

This clone has ten or more counts. The chain has TRBV6-2 or TRBV6-3 and TRBJ2-3; the match to TRBD2 covers 12 bases. Germline trimming cut 5 bases from V and 5 bases from J; bases unmatched to any gene: 2. Germline V gene lookup returns CDR1 MNHEY and CDR2 SVGEGT. This CDR3 contains 14 residues. CDR3 amino acids: CASSLGLAGDTQYF. CDR3 in DNA: TGTGCCAGCAGTCTGGGACTAGCGGGAGATACGCAGTATTTT.